The rows below give T cell receptor beta chains drawn from one sample of a study of blood T cell repertoires in COVID-19. The assay was immunoSEQ multiplex PCR, and TCRdb's table has in-frame clones only and misses some. This sample has 250,000 or so clones, with about nine tenths found just once. Sequencing was done on a sample of peripheral blood. The receptors come from a woman aged 40-49 years who had recovered from COVID-19. CDR3s include the opening cysteine and the closing phenylalanine or tryptophan.

J | V | CDR3
TRBJ1-2 | TRBV3-1/TRBV3-2 | CASSQGDLYGYTF
TRBJ2-2 | TRBV5-1 | CASSFAGGPDGELFF
TRBJ1-5 | TRBV6-4 | CASSQPDRGHVGNQPQHF
TRBJ2-3 | TRBV12-5 | CASGADRTSGNTDTQYF
TRBJ2-1 | TRBV7-6 | CASSLRLARENNEQFF
TRBJ1-2 | TRBV27 | CASRRDGGYTF
TRBJ2-7 | TRBV11-2 | CASSFHYEQYF
TRBJ2-1 | TRBV24-1 | CATSSGRNEQFF
TRBJ2-7 | TRBV4-1 | CASSRTGSYEQYF
TRBJ1-5 | TRBV7-2 | CASSDSPDRAQPQHF
TRBJ1-5 | TRBV6-2/TRBV6-3 | CASSLRGAGSNQPQHF
TRBJ1-2 | TRBV29-1 | CSAGTDYGYTF
TRBJ2-5 | TRBV6-5 | CASSYSEAGGETQYF
TRBJ2-5 | TRBV3-1/TRBV3-2 | CASSQVGRGGDQETQYF
TRBJ2-3 | TRBV11-3 | CASSLDPGTDTQYF
TRBJ1-6 | TRBV2 | CASSGTGGVNNSPLHF
TRBJ2-5 | TRBV10-3 | CATSGTGSRETQYF
TRBJ2-3 | TRBV27 | CASTQQPSTDTQYF
TRBJ2-5 | TRBV9 | CASSDSRAGETQYF
TRBJ2-5 | TRBV11-3 | CASSLVGGSWETQYF
TRBJ2-1 | TRBV10-3 | CAISAGLTNEQFF
TRBJ1-2 | TRBV9 | CASSVGAPYGYTF
TRBJ2-7 | TRBV5-6 | CASSLGTSLSYEQYF
TRBJ2-3 | TRBV9 | CASSEVYAGGGDTQYF
TRBJ1-5 | TRBV19 | CASSTGIYSNQPQHF
TRBJ2-1 | TRBV12-3/TRBV12-4 | CASSLDSGEQFF
TRBJ1-5 | TRBV3-1/TRBV3-2 | CASSHSSFGAAGSNQPQHF
TRBJ2-7 | TRBV9 | CASSGSGKSYEQYF